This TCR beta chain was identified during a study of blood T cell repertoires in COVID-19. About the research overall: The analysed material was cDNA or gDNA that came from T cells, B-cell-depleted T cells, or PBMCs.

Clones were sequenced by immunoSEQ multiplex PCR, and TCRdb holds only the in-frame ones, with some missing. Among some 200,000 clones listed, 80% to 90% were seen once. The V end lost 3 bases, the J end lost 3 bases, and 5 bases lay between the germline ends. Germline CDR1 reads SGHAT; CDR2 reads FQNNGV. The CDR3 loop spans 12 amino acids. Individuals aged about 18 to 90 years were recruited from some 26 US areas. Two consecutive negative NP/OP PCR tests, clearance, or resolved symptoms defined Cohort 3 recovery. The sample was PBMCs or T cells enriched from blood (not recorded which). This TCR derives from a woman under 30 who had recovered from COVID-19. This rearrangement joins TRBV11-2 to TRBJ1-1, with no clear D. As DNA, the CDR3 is TGTGCCAGCAGCTTTCGGGACACTGAAGCTTTCTTT. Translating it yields CASSFRDTEAFF. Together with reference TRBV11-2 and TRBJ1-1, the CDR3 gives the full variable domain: EAGVAQSPRYKIIEKRQSVAFWCNPISGHATLYWYQQILGQGPKLLIQFQNNGVVDDSQLPKDRFSAERLKGVDSTLKIQPAKLEDSAVYLCASSFRDTEAFFGQGTRLTVV.